The rows below give T cell receptor beta chains drawn from one sample of a study of cytomegalovirus exposure and HLA in healthy donors. Only in-frame clones appear in the TCRdb table, and some are missing; sequencing was by immunoSEQ multiplex PCR. Of fewer than 200,000 clones in the sample, roughly 85% were seen once. The sample comprised PBMCs. All receptors come from a man between 18 and 35 years old in good health and CMV-seropositive. Both conserved end residues are part of each CDR3. The D gene is left open where the match is weak. Clone sizes are given selectively: once, few, many, or a class where the clone is expanded.

J gene	clone size	D gene	V gene	CDR3 protein	CDR3 DNA
TRBJ2-1	once	-	TRBV27	CASRPSGGAGRFF	TGTGCCAGTCGACCCTCCGGCGGGGCAGGGCGGTTCTTC
TRBJ2-1	-	-	TRBV28	CASSPYNEQFF	TGTGCCAGCAGTCCGTACAATGAGCAGTTCTTC
TRBJ1-5	few	-	TRBV2	CASRGTGRGQPQHF	TGTGCCAGCAGGGGAACAGGGAGAGGACAGCCCCAGCATTTT
TRBJ1-6	-	TRBD1	TRBV27	CASSWESGGASPLHF	TGTGCCAGCAGTTGGGAATCAGGGGGCGCCTCACCCCTCCACTTT
TRBJ2-5	-	TRBD2	TRBV9	CASSTTTSGQETQYF	TGTGCCAGCAGCACCACTACTAGCGGGCAAGAGACCCAGTACTTC
TRBJ2-7	-	TRBD1	TRBV28	CASYYRGADEQYF	TGTGCCAGCTATTACAGGGGTGCGGACGAGCAGTACTTC
TRBJ2-4	-	-	TRBV30	CAWSVQSRTPNNF	TGTGCCTGGAGTGTACAGTCCAGAACTCCTAACAACTTC
TRBJ1-2	once	TRBD1	TRBV4-1	CASSHPGQGTTANYGYTF	TGCGCCAGCAGCCACCCGGGACAGGGAACTACAGCTAACTATGGCTACACCTTC
TRBJ2-1	-	-	TRBV7-8	CASSLAVGGTFF	TGTGCCAGCAGCTTAGCGGTAGGAGGGACGTTCTTC
TRBJ2-1	-	TRBD1	TRBV5-1	CASSRTGGEYEQFF	TGCGCCAGCAGCCGGACAGGGGGCGAGTATGAGCAGTTCTTC
TRBJ1-1	-	-	TRBV11-2	CASSYPDRNSGAFF	TGTGCCAGCAGCTATCCCGACAGAAACTCGGGAGCTTTCTTT
TRBJ2-3	-	TRBD2	TRBV28	CASSRLAGGRGQYF	TGTGCCAGCAGTCGACTAGCGGGAGGGAGGGGGCAGTATTTT
TRBJ1-1	-	-	TRBV5-1	CASSLTGYTEAFF	TGCGCCAGCAGCTTGACAGGCTACACTGAAGCTTTCTTT
TRBJ2-3	-	TRBD2	TRBV2	CASSPGLGTDTQYF	TGTGCCAGCAGTCCGGGACTAGGGACAGATACGCAGTATTTT
TRBJ1-4	once	TRBD1	TRBV9	CASSSPGTGANEKLFF	TGTGCCAGCAGCTCGCCCGGGACAGGGGCTAATGAAAAACTGTTTTTT
TRBJ2-2	-	-	TRBV5-1	CASSFAGTNTGELFF	TGCGCCAGCAGCTTCGCAGGGACGAACACCGGGGAGCTGTTTTTT
TRBJ2-7	-	-	TRBV7-8	CASSARDPFGGEQYF	TGTGCCAGCAGCGCCCGGGATCCCTTCGGCGGGGAGCAGTACTTC
TRBJ1-2	-	-	TRBV4-1	CASSQVRENYGYTF	TGCGCCAGCAGCCAAGTACGGGAGAACTATGGCTACACCTTC
TRBJ1-2	-	-	TRBV6-1	CASRVQGYGYTF	TGTGCCAGCAGAGTACAGGGATATGGCTACACCTTC
TRBJ1-6	-	-	TRBV28	CASTPSDGGSPLHF	TGTGCCAGCACTCCATCGGATGGAGGGTCACCCCTCCACTTT
TRBJ2-7	-	TRBD2	TRBV27	CASSLSKAGDYEQYF	TGTGCCAGCAGTTTATCCAAGGCGGGAGACTACGAGCAGTACTTC
TRBJ2-1	-	TRBD1	TRBV28	CASRQGSTFSYNEQFF	TGTGCCAGCAGACAGGGGTCCACTTTCTCCTACAATGAGCAGTTCTTC
TRBJ2-1	-	TRBD2	TRBV30	CAWSVASGGYNEQFF	TGTGCCTGGAGTGTGGCTAGCGGGGGCTACAATGAGCAGTTCTTC
TRBJ1-2	-	-	TRBV5-6	CASSLTPGPNYGYTF	TGTGCCAGCAGCTTGACCCCAGGGCCTAACTATGGCTACACCTTC
TRBJ1-1	-	-	TRBV2	CASLGHENTEAFF	TGTGCCAGTTTGGGACACGAAAACACTGAAGCTTTCTTT
TRBJ2-6	-	TRBD2	TRBV11-2	CASSSLTSGRTGANVLTF	TGTGCCAGCAGCTCCCTGACTAGCGGGAGGACTGGGGCCAACGTCCTGACTTTC
TRBJ2-5	-	-	TRBV5-1	CASSPEYQETQYF	TGCGCCAGCAGCCCGGAGTACCAAGAGACCCAGTACTTC
TRBJ1-2	-	-	TRBV5-1	CASSLDQGLVYGYTF	TGCGCCAGCAGCTTGGACCAGGGGTTGGTCTATGGCTACACCTTC
TRBJ1-2	-	-	TRBV30	CAWSGGPNYGYTF	TGTGCCTGGAGTGGGGGCCCTAACTATGGCTACACCTTC
TRBJ2-7	-	-	TRBV4-1	CASSQRAGPRSYEQYF	TGCGCCAGCAGCCAGCGGGCTGGACCCCGCTCCTACGAGCAGTACTTC
TRBJ2-1	-	-	TRBV2	CASTGENSYNEQFF	TGTGCCAGCACGGGGGAAAACTCCTACAATGAGCAGTTCTTC
TRBJ2-4	-	TRBD1	TRBV6-5	CASSRAGQGKNIQYF	TGTGCCAGCAGTAGAGCGGGACAGGGAAAGAACATTCAGTACTTC
TRBJ2-1	-	-	TRBV9	CASSVEWAREQFF	TGTGCCAGCAGCGTAGAGTGGGCACGCGAGCAGTTCTTC
TRBJ2-7	-	TRBD2	TRBV4-1	CASSQISGLSYEQYF	TGCGCCAGCAGCCAAATTAGCGGGCTGTCCTACGAGCAGTACTTC
TRBJ1-6	-	-	TRBV30	CAWCTSSYNSPLHF	TGTGCCTGGTGTACGAGCTCCTATAATTCACCCCTCCACTTT
TRBJ2-1	-	-	TRBV7-3	CASSLTRAASGANNEQFF	TGTGCCAGCAGCTTAACCAGAGCCGCCAGCGGCGCGAACAATGAGCAGTTCTTC
TRBJ2-1	-	-	TRBV28	CASSFSGVLRNEQFF	TGTGCCAGCAGTTTTAGTGGAGTCCTTCGCAATGAGCAGTTCTTC
TRBJ1-3	-	-	TRBV2	CASSAEVENTIYF	TGTGCCAGCAGTGCGGAGGTGGAAAACACCATATATTTT
TRBJ2-5	-	TRBD1	TRBV29-1	CSVARQGAETQYF	TGCAGCGTTGCCAGACAGGGGGCCGAGACCCAGTACTTC
TRBJ2-3	-	TRBD1	TRBV10-1	CASSEVRGQDTRDTQYF	TGCGCCAGCAGTGAGGTGAGGGGACAGGACACACGGGATACGCAGTATTTT
TRBJ2-6	-	-	TRBV30	CAWSDSPPGANVLTF	TGTGCCTGGAGTGACTCCCCCCCCGGGGCCAACGTCCTGACTTTC
TRBJ2-7	-	-	TRBV5-1	CASSLSDRAGSSYEQYF	TGCGCCAGCAGCTTGTCTGACAGGGCGGGGAGCTCCTACGAGCAGTACTTC
TRBJ1-2	-	-	TRBV4-1	CASSQVIANYGYTF	TGCGCCAGCAGCCAAGTAATAGCTAACTATGGCTACACCTTC
TRBJ2-7	once	TRBD1	TRBV2	CASSDRRGPYEQYF	TGTGCCAGCAGTGACCGAAGGGGGCCCTACGAGCAGTACTTC
TRBJ2-5	-	TRBD1	TRBV5-1	CASSLDPGTVQETQYF	TGCGCCAGCAGCTTGGACCCCGGGACAGTCCAAGAGACCCAGTACTTC
TRBJ1-5	once	-	TRBV28	CASSFQAYSNQPQHF	TGTGCCAGCAGTTTTCAGGCTTATAGCAATCAGCCCCAGCATTTT